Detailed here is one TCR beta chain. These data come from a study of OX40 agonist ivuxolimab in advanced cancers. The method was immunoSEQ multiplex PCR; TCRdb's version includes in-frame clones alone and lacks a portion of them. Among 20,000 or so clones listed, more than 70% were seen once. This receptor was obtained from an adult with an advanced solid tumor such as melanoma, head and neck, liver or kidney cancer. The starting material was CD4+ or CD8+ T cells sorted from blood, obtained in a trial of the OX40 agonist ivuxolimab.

CDR3 in amino acids: CASSYSPSGTGETQYF. DNA of the CDR3: TGTGCCAGCAGTTACTCGCCTAGCGGGACGGGGGAGACCCAGTACTTC. The chain combines TRBV6-5 with TRBJ2-5, with 9 bases fitting TRBD2. Per the germline V gene, CDR1 is MNHEY and CDR2 is SVGAGI. CDR3 size: 16 residues. Unmatched junction bases numbered 7, after V lost 0 bases and J lost 5 bases.